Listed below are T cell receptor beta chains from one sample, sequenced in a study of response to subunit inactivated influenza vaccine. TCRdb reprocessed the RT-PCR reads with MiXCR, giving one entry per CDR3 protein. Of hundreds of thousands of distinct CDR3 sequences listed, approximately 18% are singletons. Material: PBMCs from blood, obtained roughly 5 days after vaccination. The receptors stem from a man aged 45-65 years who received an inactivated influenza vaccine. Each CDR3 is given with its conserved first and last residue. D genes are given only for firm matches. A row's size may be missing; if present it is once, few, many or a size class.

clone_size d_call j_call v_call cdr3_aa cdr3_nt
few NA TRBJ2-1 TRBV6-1 CASSGLADVSYNEQFF TGTGCCAGCAGTGGATTAGCGGACGTCTCCTACAATGAGCAGTTCTTC
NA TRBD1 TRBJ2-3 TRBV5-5 CASTGQGAADTQYF TGTGCCAGCACTGGACAGGGGGCCGCAGATACGCAGTATTTT
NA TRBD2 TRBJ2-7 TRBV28 CAATLTSGRTGEQYF TGTGCCGCCACTCTAACTAGCGGGAGAACCGGCGAGCAGTACTTC
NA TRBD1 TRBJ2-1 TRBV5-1 CASRYPGQEYYNEQFF TGCGCCAGCAGGTACCCGGGACAGGAGTACTACAATGAGCAGTTCTTC
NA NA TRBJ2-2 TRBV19 CASSIGSRRTGELFF TGTGCCAGTAGTATTGGGTCACGGCGGACCGGGGAGCTGTTTTTT
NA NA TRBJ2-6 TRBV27 CALSFFPGKVSGANVLTF TGTGCCCTCAGTTTCTTCCCGGGCAAGGTGTCTGGGGCCAACGTCCTGACTTTC
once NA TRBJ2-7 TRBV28 CASRATGLHYEQYF TGTGCCAGCAGGGCAACCGGACTTCACTACGAGCAGTACTTC
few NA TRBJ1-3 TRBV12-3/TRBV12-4 CASSSLISGNTIYF TGTGCCAGCAGTTCTCTAATCTCAGGAAACACCATATATTTT
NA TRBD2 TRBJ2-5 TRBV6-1 CASRSSGREGETQYF TGTGCCAGCAGATCAAGCGGGAGGGAGGGGGAGACCCAGTACTTC
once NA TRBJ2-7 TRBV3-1 CASSEGPGNYEQYF TGTGCCAGCAGCGAGGGACCTGGGAACTACGAGCAGTACTTC
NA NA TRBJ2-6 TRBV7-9 CASSFHRPGANVLTF TGTGCCAGCAGCTTCCACAGACCTGGGGCCAACGTCCTGACTTTC
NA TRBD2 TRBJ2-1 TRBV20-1 CSARASGASYNEQFF TGCAGTGCTAGGGCTAGCGGGGCCTCCTACAATGAGCAGTTCTTC
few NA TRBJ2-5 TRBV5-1 CASSLAATQETQYF TGCGCCAGCAGCTTGGCAGCGACCCAAGAGACCCAGTACTTC
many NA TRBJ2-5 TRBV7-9 CASSRQQETQYF TGTGCCAGCAGTCGACAGCAAGAGACCCAGTACTTC
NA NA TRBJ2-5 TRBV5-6 CASSSAYRTVVTQYF TGTGCCAGCAGCTCTGCCTACAGGACCGTCGTGACCCAGTACTTC
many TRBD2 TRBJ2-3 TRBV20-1 CSARDYRTDTQYF TGCAGTGCTCGGGACTACCGCACAGATACGCAGTATTTT
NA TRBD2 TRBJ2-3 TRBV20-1 CSASGGATDTQYF TGCAGTGCTAGCGGGGGGGCCACAGATACGCAGTATTTT
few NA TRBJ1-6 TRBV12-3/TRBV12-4 CASSFGGRDSPLHF TGTGCCAGCAGTTTCGGGGGTCGAGATTCACCCCTCCACTTT
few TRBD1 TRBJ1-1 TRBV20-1 CSASPQGAWNTEAFF TGCAGTGCTAGCCCTCAGGGGGCTTGGAACACTGAAGCTTTCTTT
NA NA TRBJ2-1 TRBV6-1 CASRFPVGGWDEQFF TGTGCCAGCAGGTTTCCGGTCGGGGGTTGGGATGAGCAGTTCTTC
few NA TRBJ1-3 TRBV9 CASSPRYGEDTIYF TGTGCCAGCAGCCCCCGTTACGGCGAGGACACCATATATTTT
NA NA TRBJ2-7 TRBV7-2 CASSAFQGRAYEQYF TGTGCCAGCAGCGCCTTCCAGGGGCGCGCCTACGAGCAGTACTTC
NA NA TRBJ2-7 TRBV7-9 CASSFRVDYEQYF TGTGCCAGCAGCTTCAGGGTTGACTACGAGCAGTACTTC
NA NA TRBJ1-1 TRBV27 CASSRLAGEAFF TGTGCCAGCAGTCGGCTGGCAGGTGAAGCTTTCTTT
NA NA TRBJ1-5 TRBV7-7 CASRRTGPHSLGNQPQHF TGTGCCAGCAGACGAACAGGACCTCACTCTCTTGGCAATCAGCCCCAGCATTTT
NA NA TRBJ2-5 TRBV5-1 CASSPPRRETQYF TGCGCCAGCAGCCCCCCCCGTAGGGAGACCCAGTACTTC
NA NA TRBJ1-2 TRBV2 CASNRDSPSIYGYTF TGTGCCAGCAATCGTGACAGTCCCAGCATCTATGGCTACACCTTC
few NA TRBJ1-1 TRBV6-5 CASSYSLTDTEAFF TGTGCCAGCAGTTACTCCCTGACGGACACTGAAGCTTTCTTT
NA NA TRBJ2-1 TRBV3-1 CASSQDHRVAYNEQFF TGTGCCAGCAGCCAAGATCACCGAGTTGCCTACAATGAGCAGTTCTTC
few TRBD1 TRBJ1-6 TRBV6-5 CASSSTDRGNSPLHF TGTGCCAGCAGTTCCACGGACAGGGGGAATTCACCCCTCCACTTT
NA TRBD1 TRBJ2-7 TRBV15 CATRFGTEQYEQYF TGTGCCACCAGGTTCGGGACAGAGCAATACGAGCAGTACTTC
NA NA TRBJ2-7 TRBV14 CASSQWRANEQYF TGTGCCAGCAGCCAATGGAGGGCCAACGAGCAGTACTTC
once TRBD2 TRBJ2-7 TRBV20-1 CSASGTSGGYEQYF TGCAGTGCTAGTGGGACTAGCGGGGGTTACGAGCAGTACTTC
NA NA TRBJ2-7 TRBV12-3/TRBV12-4 CASSLSRIREQYF TGTGCCAGCAGTTTGTCCCGTATCCGCGAGCAGTACTTC
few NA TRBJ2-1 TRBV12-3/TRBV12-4 CASSLRPGTATYNEQFF TGTGCCAGCAGTTTACGGCCCGGGACGGCAACGTACAATGAGCAGTTCTTC
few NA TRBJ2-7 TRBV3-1 CASSQVSDYEQYF TGTGCCAGCAGCCAAGTCAGTGACTACGAGCAGTACTTC
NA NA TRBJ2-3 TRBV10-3 CATRPGGTDTQYF TGTGCTACAAGACCGGGGGGCACAGATACGCAGTATTTT
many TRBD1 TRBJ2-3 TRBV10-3 CAIRTGGERTDTQYF TGTGCCATCAGAACAGGGGGCGAGAGAACAGATACGCAGTATTTT
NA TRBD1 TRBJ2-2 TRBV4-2 CASSPTGMRNTGELFF TGTGCCAGCAGCCCGACAGGGATGAGAAACACCGGGGAGCTGTTTTTT
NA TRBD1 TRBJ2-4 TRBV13 CASSKLGTGVNIQYF TGTGCCAGCAGCAAACTCGGGACAGGGGTGAACATTCAGTACTTC
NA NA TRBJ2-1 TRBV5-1 CASSTGGGYHNEQFF TGCGCCAGCAGCACGGGGGGCGGCTACCACAATGAGCAGTTCTTC